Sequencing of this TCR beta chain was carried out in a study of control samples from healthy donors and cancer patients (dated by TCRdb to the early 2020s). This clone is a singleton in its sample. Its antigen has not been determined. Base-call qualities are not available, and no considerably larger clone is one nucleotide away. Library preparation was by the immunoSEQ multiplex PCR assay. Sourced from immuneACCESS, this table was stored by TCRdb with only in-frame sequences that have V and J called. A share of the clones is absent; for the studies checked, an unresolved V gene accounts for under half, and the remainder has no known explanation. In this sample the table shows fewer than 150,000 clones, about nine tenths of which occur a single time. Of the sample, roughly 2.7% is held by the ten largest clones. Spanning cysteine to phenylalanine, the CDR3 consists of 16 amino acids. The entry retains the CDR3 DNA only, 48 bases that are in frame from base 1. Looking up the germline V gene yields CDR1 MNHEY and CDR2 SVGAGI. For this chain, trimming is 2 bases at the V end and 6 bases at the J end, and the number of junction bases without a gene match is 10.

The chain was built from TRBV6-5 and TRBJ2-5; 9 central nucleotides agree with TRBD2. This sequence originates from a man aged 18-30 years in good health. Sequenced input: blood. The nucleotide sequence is TGTGCCAGCAGTTACGGGTCAGCGGGGGGCCCCAAGACCCAGTACTTC. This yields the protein CASSYGSAGGPKTQYF.